Each of the 30 T cell receptor beta chains below was sequenced from the same sample in a study of post-analysis software for immune sequencing data. Presence of unique molecular identifiers characterized the TCR beta cDNA libraries. TCRdb recomputed calls from the PCR reads with MiXCR, one row per CDR3 protein. The profile shows some 500,000 distinct CDR3 sequences, less than 45% of them singletons. The study's findings and limits: TRBV5-6, TRBV5-1 and TRBV20-1 belonged to a set of about 5 TRBV segments that were more frequent in patients than controls.

Their antigens are not known. What was sequenced was blood. The receptors come from a girl under 18 with multiple sclerosis.

The V gene is TRBV20-1, the J gene TRBJ2-7; 14 bases agree with TRBD2. Per germline, CDR1 DFQATT and CDR2 SNEGSKA (reference sequence). The CDR3 contains 14 residues. The V gene end was trimmed by 1 base and the J gene end by 7 bases; junction bases not matched to a gene: 3. In nucleotides, the CDR3 is TGCAGTGCTAGAGGACTAGCGGGAGGGGAAGAGCAGTACTTC. Protein sequence: CSARGLAGGEEQYF.

This clonotype was detected only a few times. The chain employs TRBV5-5 and TRBJ2-7, with 8 bases lining up with TRBD1. Germline V gene lookup returns CDR1 SGHKS and CDR2 YYEKEE (reference sequence). The CDR3 consists of 15 residues. Trimming removed 0 bases from V and 1 base from J; junction bases left unmatched: 3. The CDR3 is CASSLGTGLSYEQYF. CDR3 nucleotides: TGTGCCAGCAGCTTGGGGACAGGGCTATCCTACGAGCAGTACTTC.

This clonotype was counted many times. The chain links TRBV28 to TRBJ2-7; D is possibly TRBD2 (5 bases). CDR3 length equals 12 residues. V was cut by 2 bases and J by 4 bases, with 6 bases left in between. The germline V gene has CDR1 MDHEN and CDR2 SYDVKM. The CDR3 bases are TGTGCCAGCAGTTTACGAGGGTACGAGCAGTACTTC. Translation: CASSLRGYEQYF.

The chain recombines TRBV5-1 with TRBJ1-2; 7 positions agree with TRBD1. V lost 4 bases and J lost 0; bases outside the gene matches: 6. Germline V CDR1 and CDR2: SGHRS, YFSETQ. This CDR3 contains 15 residues. CDR3 coding DNA: TGCGCCAGCAGCGAGGGACAGCTGTCTAACTATGGCTACACCTTC. Residues: CASSEGQLSNYGYTF.

This clonotype has more than one count but fewer than ten. V and J are TRBV29-1 and TRBJ2-1; D uncertain. V was clipped by 4 bases and J by 6 bases, with 13 bases between them. This CDR3 has 13 residues. CDR1 SQVTM and CDR2 ANQGSEA come from the germline V gene. CDR3 loop: CSVAQKLGNEQFF. The CDR3 nucleotides are TGCAGCGTTGCCCAGAAGCTCGGCAATGAGCAGTTCTTC.

This clonotype was observed a few times. This rearrangement joins TRBV10-3 to TRBJ2-3; D might be TRBD1 (7 bases). Germline-derived CDR1 and CDR2 are ENHRY and SYGVKD. CDR3 length: 14 residues. V was trimmed by 3 bases and J by 3 bases, leaving 10 bases between them. The CDR3 region is CAISEQGRTDTQYF. The CDR3 DNA sequence: TGTGCCATCAGTGAACAGGGGAGGACAGATACGCAGTATTTT.

This clonotype was detected only a few times. The V gene is TRBV24-1, the J gene TRBJ2-7; 14 bases map to TRBD2. The V gene's germline CDR1 is KGHDR and CDR2 SFDVKD. V shed 4 bases, J shed 7 bases, and the junction held 11 bases outside the gene matches. The CDR3 sequence is 17 residues long. The CDR3 nucleotides read TGTGCCACCAGTGAACCCGGGACTAGCGGGAGAGAGGGGGAGCAGTACTTC. Translation gives CATSEPGTSGREGEQYF.

The V gene is TRBV6-6, the J gene TRBJ2-3, with D perhaps matching TRBD2 (6 bases). The germline V gene has CDR1 MNHNY and CDR2 SVGAGI (reference sequence). V gave up 6 bases and J gave up 4 bases, with 17 bases separating them. This CDR3 is 15 amino acids long. The CDR3 region is CASSPLATSPDTQYF. In DNA, the CDR3 is TGTGCCAGCAGCCCCCTCGCGACTAGTCCAGATACGCAGTATTTT.

This clonotype was seen a few times. The chain joins TRBV12-3 or TRBV12-4 to TRBJ2-1; TRBD2 matches at 7 bases. V gave up 6 bases and J gave up 13 bases; unmatched junction bases: 3. This CDR3 contains 10 residues. CDR3 sequence reads: CASRGTIQFF. Here the CDR3 DNA reads TGTGCCAGCAGGGGGACTATCCAGTTCTTC.

The CDR3, as DNA: TGTGCCACCAACCACAGGGGGGACGGCACCTACAATGAGCAGTTCTTC. Amino acid sequence: CATNHRGDGTYNEQFF. The chain is built from TRBV10-3 and TRBJ2-1; 8 positions match TRBD1. The V and J ends lost 10 bases and 2 bases, in that order; junction bases with no gene match: 13. The CDR3 extends over 16 amino acids. Germline lookup yields CDR1 ENHRY and CDR2 SYGVKD.

The chain links TRBV20-1 to TRBJ1-2, with 11 bases matching TRBD1. V was clipped by 4 bases and J by 6 bases; unmatched bases: 10. The germline V gene has CDR1 DFQATT and CDR2 SNEGSKA (reference sequence). The CDR3 sequence is 15 residues long. CDR3 loop: CSATLPWTGGNGYTF. The CDR3 DNA reads TGCAGTGCTACGCTTCCTTGGACAGGGGGCAATGGCTACACCTTC.

This clonotype was detected only a few times. The chain employs TRBV5-1 and TRBJ2-1, with D perhaps TRBD2 (7 bases). This CDR3 has 13 amino acids. Germline V gives CDR1 SGHRS, CDR2 YFSETQ. Between the trimmed V and J ends, which lost 3 bases and 8 bases, there was a span of 12 bases. DNA of the CDR3: TGCGCCAGCAGCTCCCAAGGGGGGGATGAGCAGTTCTTC. Its protein product is CASSSQGGDEQFF.

This clonotype was seen only a few times. This chain connects TRBV6-6 to TRBJ2-7; 11 nucleotides match TRBD2. CDR3 length equals 16 residues. Germline values: CDR1 MNHNY, CDR2 SVGAGI (reference sequence). Losses at the gene ends were 0 bases for V and 4 bases for J; bases not matched to a gene: 5. The CDR3 here is CASSYSTSGKRYEQYF. The DNA of the CDR3 is TGTGCCAGCAGTTACTCGACTAGCGGGAAACGATACGAGCAGTACTTC.

V is TRBV7-3 and J is TRBJ2-1, with no clear D. Germline CDR1 and CDR2: SGHTA and FQGTGA. The CDR3 extends over 14 amino acids. V dropped 5 bases and J dropped 2 bases, with 10 bases sitting between them. As DNA, the CDR3 is TGTGCCAGCAGCCCCGGCGATGCCTACAATGAGCAGTTCTTC. Its translation is CASSPGDAYNEQFF.

This clonotype appeared a few times. The chain has TRBV20-1 and TRBJ2-1; 13 bases map to TRBD2. CDR1 DFQATT and CDR2 SNEGSKA come from the germline V gene (reference sequence). The V gene end was trimmed by 7 bases and the J gene end by 7 bases; junction bases not matched to a gene: 10. The CDR3 contains 15 residues. The CDR3 nucleotides are TGCAGTGTCGGGAGACTAGCGGGAGGACCGAATGAGCAGTTCTTC. Translating it yields CSVGRLAGGPNEQFF.

J is TRBJ2-1 and V is TRBV6-5; no firm D call. Germline values: CDR1 MNHEY, CDR2 SVGAGI. The germline V and J ends were trimmed by 6 bases and 0 bases, with 9 bases remaining between them. This CDR3 contains 14 residues. The CDR3: CASRGIFSYNEQFF. The CDR3 DNA is TGTGCCAGCAGGGGAATTTTCTCCTACAATGAGCAGTTCTTC.

With regard to this clonotype: The junction and the germline gene differ at one end; a read error may be behind it. The chain has TRBV4-3 and TRBJ2-7; no definite D call. CDR3 length: 13 residues. CDR1 is LGHNA, CDR2 YSLEER, per germline. The CDR3 here is CANSRRPYYEQYF. The CDR3 coding sequence is TGCGCCAACAGCCGCCGGCCTTACTACGAGCAGTACTTC.

The genes are TRBV20-1 and TRBJ1-5; the D is unclear. V gave up 3 bases and J gave up 0 bases, with 12 bases separating them. The CDR3 is 15 residues long. CDR1 is DFQATT and CDR2 is SNEGSKA in the germline V gene (reference sequence). The CDR3 sequence: CSASEGSASNQPQHF. CDR3 nucleotide sequence: TGCAGTGCTAGTGAGGGATCAGCTAGCAATCAGCCCCAGCATTTT.

The rearrangement uses TRBV6-2 or TRBV6-3 and TRBJ2-1; TRBD2 agrees at 8 bases. Germline values: CDR1 MNHEY, CDR2 SVGEGT. CDR3 size: 15 residues. With V trimmed by 7 bases and J by 2 bases, 7 bases remained unmatched. This chain's CDR3 is CASTSSGLTYNEQFF. The CDR3 DNA reads TGTGCCAGCACGTCTAGCGGGTTAACCTACAATGAGCAGTTCTTC.

This clonotype has only a few counts. The rearrangement links TRBV5-1 to TRBJ2-7, with a weak D call TRBD1 (5 bases). CDR3 length equals 15 residues. Germline CDR1 reads SGHRS; CDR2 reads YFSETQ. The V gene lost 3 bases and the J gene lost 2 bases, with 15 bases spanning the gap. The CDR3 loop reads CASSSLGQGPYEQYF. The CDR3 nucleotides read TGCGCCAGCAGCTCCCTGGGGCAGGGCCCCTACGAGCAGTACTTC.

The gene calls are TRBV28 and TRBJ1-2; possibly TRBD1 for D (6 bases). This CDR3 contains 13 residues. Germline CDR1 and CDR2: MDHEN and SYDVKM. The ends were cut back, 7 bases at V and 5 bases at J, with 14 bases in the middle. CDR3 coding DNA: TGTGCCAGCACTCCGAACAGGGCGTATGGCTACACCTTC. Encoded protein: CASTPNRAYGYTF.

This clonotype has a handful of counts. The junction does not match germline at one end; this may be a read error. The rearrangement uses TRBV10-3 and TRBJ2-5; 9 bases fit TRBD1. This CDR3 is 15 amino acids long. CDR1 and CDR2 (germline): ENHRY, SYGVKD. The CDR3 region is CAISVWDRAQQTQYF. In DNA form, the CDR3 reads TGTGCCATCAGTGTGTGGGACAGGGCCCAACAGACCCAGTACTTC.

The chain carries TRBV20-1 and TRBJ2-3; 11 positions match TRBD2. Germline values: CDR1 DFQATT, CDR2 SNEGSKA (reference sequence). J was trimmed by 6 bases and V by 3 bases; bases with no gene match: 17. The CDR3 runs to 18 residues. The CDR3 DNA is TGCAGTGCTAGCCATCACGCCCCGACTAGCGGGGTGGGGGATACGCAGTATTTT. Encoded protein: CSASHHAPTSGVGDTQYF.

The V call is TRBV6-5, the J call TRBJ2-6, with no clear D. V was cut by 0 bases and J by 0 bases, with 6 bases left in between. CDR1 is MNHEY, CDR2 SVGAGI, per germline. The CDR3 spans 16 residues. CDR3: CASSYSVVSGANVLTF. CDR3 in DNA: TGTGCCAGCAGTTACTCAGTAGTCTCTGGGGCCAACGTCCTGACTTTC.

This chain uses TRBV2 with TRBJ1-1; D is undetermined. Germline V gene sequence: CDR1 SNHLY, CDR2 FYNNEI. This CDR3 region has 18 residues. V was shortened by 1 base and J by 6 bases, with 24 bases between the two germline ends. CDR3 coding DNA: TGTGCCAGCAGTGAAGGATTTAAAATGACCGGCGGGTGGGCTGAAGCTTTCTTT. This gives the protein CASSEGFKMTGGWAEAFF.

The table lists this clonotype with a count of one. The chain combines TRBV27 with TRBJ2-5; 7 bases line up with TRBD1. The J call may be mistaken, given a closer DNA end match to TRBJ2-7. CDR3 length: 13 residues. In germline, CDR1 is MNHEY, CDR2 SMNVEV (reference sequence). The CDR3: CASRSTGAYEQYF. CDR3 sequence (DNA): TGTGCCAGCCGCTCCACAGGGGCCTACGAGCAGTACTTC.

V is TRBV28 and J is TRBJ2-3, with D hard to call. This CDR3 is built from 11 residues. V shed 6 bases and J shed 4 bases, with 5 bases lying between them. The germline CDR1 and CDR2 sequences are MDHEN and SYDVKM. The CDR3 region has the DNA TGTGCCAGCAGGCACTCAGATACGCAGTATTTT. Residues: CASRHSDTQYF.

V is TRBV12-3 or TRBV12-4 and J is TRBJ2-7; perhaps TRBD1 as D (7 bases). The V and J ends lost 4 bases and 4 bases respectively, with 17 bases between them. The CDR3 spans 15 residues. CDR3 in amino acids: CASSWGAGQMYEQYF. The CDR3 DNA reads as TGTGCCAGCAGTTGGGGGGCGGGACAGATGTACGAGCAGTACTTC.

J is TRBJ1-2 and V is TRBV7-9; 7 bases align to TRBD1. Germline-derived CDR1 and CDR2 are SEHNR and FQNEAQ (reference sequence). CDR3 length equals 15 residues. Trimming cost V 1 base and J 8 bases; bases outside gene matches: 10. In DNA, the CDR3 is TGTGCCAGCAGCTTAGAACTACTGACAGGGTACGGCTACACCTTC. It yields the protein CASSLELLTGYGYTF.

This clonotype appeared many times. The CDR3 DNA reads TGCAGCGGTATCGGACAGCGAGGCGAGCAGTACTTC. Translation gives CSGIGQRGEQYF. The rearrangement uses TRBV29-1 and TRBJ2-5; possibly TRBD1 for D (6 bases). The J call may be faulty, since TRBJ2-7 better matches the DNA end. CDR3 length equals 12 residues. Germline values: CDR1 SQVTM, CDR2 ANQGSEA.